This T cell receptor beta chain came from a study of cytomegalovirus exposure and HLA in healthy donors. Researchers ran the PCR with 60 Vbeta and 13 Jbeta primers. TCRdb's copy holds only in-frame clones and misses some; the assay was immunoSEQ multiplex PCR. This table has 84,000 or so clones, around three quarters appearing once. V dropped 4 bases and J dropped 7; count of bases not matched to a gene: 4. The CDR3 runs to 14 residues. The germline V gene encodes CDR1 ENHRY and CDR2 SYGVKD. This clone has just a few counts. The chain couples TRBV10-3 to TRBJ1-4; 9 bases agree with TRBD1. The specimen was PBMCs. This sequence originates from a male donor in good health and CMV-seronegative. The CDR3 protein is CAISGGTGTEKLFF. The CDR3 bases are TGTGCCATCAGTGGGGGGACAGGGACTGAAAAACTGTTTTTT.